The 22 T cell receptor beta chains presented below share a single source sample, sequenced in a study of cytomegalovirus exposure and HLA in healthy donors. Researchers ran the PCR with 60 Vbeta and 13 Jbeta primers. Measured with immunoSEQ multiplex PCR; TCRdb has only the in-frame clones, and not every one. The repertoire holds approximately 110,000 clones, with 75% to 80% as singletons. Sequenced sample: PBMCs. The receptors come from a middle-aged man in good health and CMV-seronegative.

The chain uses TRBV7-9 and TRBJ2-5; the D gene is possibly TRBD1 (6 bases). The CDR3 is 16 amino acids. Germline V gives CDR1 SEHNR, CDR2 FQNEAQ (reference sequence). Trimming removed 1 base at V and 5 bases at J, with 17 bases between. CDR3 coding DNA: TGTGCCAGCAGCTTAGGTCCCAGAGGGGGAAGGGAGACCCAGTACTTC. It specifies CASSLGPRGGRETQYF. Using reference TRBV7-9 and TRBJ2-5 for the parts outside the CDR3, the full variable domain is DTGVSQNPRHKITKRGQNVTFRCDPISEHNRLYWYRQTLGQGPEFLTYFQNEAQLEKSRLLSDRFSAERPKGSFSTLEIQRTEQGDSAMYLCASSLGPRGGRETQYFGPGTRLLVL.

This chain uses TRBV4-1 with TRBJ2-3, with D possibly TRBD1 on 5 matching bases. Germline CDR1 reads MGHRA; CDR2 reads YSYEKL. This CDR3 is 15 amino acids long. Trimming took 1 base from V and 1 from J, leaving 9 bases between them. For the CDR3, the DNA is TGCGCCAGCAGCCAAGTAGGGGCGGGCACAGATACGCAGTATTTT. This gives the protein CASSQVGAGTDTQYF.

The V gene is TRBV6-1, the J gene TRBJ1-5; the match to TRBD1 covers 10 bases. Trimming cost V 10 bases and J 2 bases; bases outside gene matches: 5. CDR1 is MNHNS, CDR2 SASEGT, per germline. The CDR3 sequence is 14 residues long. The CDR3 is CATRDRGGNQPQHF. CDR3 nucleotides: TGTGCCACCCGGGACAGGGGTGGCAATCAGCCCCAGCATTTT.

The V gene is TRBV12-5, the J gene TRBJ2-1; no reliable D call. Per the germline V gene, CDR1 is LGHNT and CDR2 is FRNRAP. The V and J ends lost 1 base and 7 bases respectively, with 2 bases between them. The CDR3 covers 11 residues. The DNA of the CDR3 is TGTGCTAGTGGTTTGGCAAATGAGCAGTTCTTC. Translation gives CASGLANEQFF.

V and J are TRBV7-8 and TRBJ1-4; no firm D call. The CDR3 spans 13 residues. CDR1 and CDR2 from the germline V gene are SGHVS and FQNEAQ. V shed 1 base and J shed 6 bases, with 6 bases lying between them. The CDR3 DNA is TGTGCCAGCAGCTTAGTAGATCATGAAAAACTGTTTTTT. Protein sequence: CASSLVDHEKLFF. Looking up the rest from reference TRBV7-8 and TRBJ1-4 gives the full variable domain: GAGVSQSPRYKVAKRGQDVALRCDPISGHVSLFWYQQALGQGPEFLTYFQNEAQLDKSGLPSDRFFAERPEGSVSTLKIQRTQQEDSAVYLCASSLVDHEKLFFGSGTQLSVL.

This chain connects TRBV11-2 to TRBJ2-7, with 7 bases matching TRBD2. J lost 7 bases, V lost 5 bases, and 5 bases had no gene match. CDR1 SGHAT and CDR2 FQNNGV come from the germline V gene. This CDR3 contains 12 residues. CDR3 nucleotides: TGTGCCAGCAGCGATACCGGGGGGGAGCAGTACTTC. Encoded protein: CASSDTGGEQYF.

The chain employs TRBV29-1 and TRBJ2-1; D is perhaps TRBD2 (5 bases). Germline lookup yields CDR1 SQVTM and CDR2 ANQGSEA. V gave up 3 bases and J gave up 10 bases, with 7 bases separating them. The CDR3 sequence is 10 residues long. This chain's CDR3 is CSVERAEQFF. CDR3 DNA: TGCAGCGTTGAGCGGGCCGAGCAGTTCTTC.

This clone has more than one count but fewer than ten. The chain joins TRBV7-8 to TRBJ2-3; 9 bases map to TRBD2. CDR1 and CDR2 (germline): SGHVS, FQNEAQ. The CDR3 is made up of 17 amino acids. V lost 1 base and J lost 4; bases outside the gene matches: 9. CDR3 bases: TGTGCCAGCAGCTTAGATGCGGGGGGGCCGGGTCCAGATACGCAGTATTTT. This gives the protein CASSLDAGGPGPDTQYF.

J is TRBJ1-1 and V is TRBV30, with a tentative D call TRBD1 (6 bases). The CDR3 covers 12 residues. Germline V lookup: CDR1 GTSNPN, CDR2 SVGIG (reference sequence). With 2 bases removed from V and 4 bases from J, the gap between germline ends came to 8 bases. In DNA form, the CDR3 reads TGTGCCTGGAGTTCCAGGGGCACTGAAGCTTTCTTT. Protein: CAWSSRGTEAFF.

The V call is TRBV19, the J call TRBJ2-7; 7 bases fit TRBD1. Germline V gene lookup returns CDR1 LNHDA and CDR2 SQIVND (reference sequence). The V and J ends lost 5 bases and 0 bases, in that order; junction bases with no gene match: 10. The CDR3 totals 16 residues. In DNA, the CDR3 is TGTGCCAGTAGTTTTTCTCGACAGGGAAGCTCCTACGAGCAGTACTTC. Its protein product is CASSFSRQGSSYEQYF.

This rearrangement joins TRBV6-6 to TRBJ2-7; TRBD1 aligns across 11 bases. The trim removed 4 bases at V and 3 bases at J, leaving 8 bases unmatched. Germline V gene lookup returns CDR1 MNHNY and CDR2 SVGAGI (reference sequence). CDR3 length equals 16 residues. Here the CDR3 DNA reads TGTGCCAGCAGTTTGGGGGGGACAGGGGGGATCTACGAGCAGTACTTC. It is translated as CASSLGGTGGIYEQYF.

This sequence joins TRBV4-2 and TRBJ1-4; weak D call: TRBD1 (6 bases). The CDR3 loop spans 14 amino acids. CDR1 and CDR2 from the germline V gene are LGHNA and YNFKEQ. With 4 bases removed from V and 5 bases from J, the gap between germline ends came to 11 bases. The DNA for the CDR3 is TGTGCCAGCAGCCTCACGGGACAAAATGAAAAACTGTTTTTT. This encodes CASSLTGQNEKLFF.

This rearrangement joins TRBV19 to TRBJ2-1; 14 bases agree with TRBD2. CDR3 length: 15 residues. The ends lost 6 bases at V and 10 bases at J; junction bases unmatched: 8. In germline, CDR1 is LNHDA, CDR2 SQIVND (reference sequence). In DNA form, the CDR3 reads TGTGCCAGTAGCCCGACTAGCGGGGGGGCTAAAGAGCAGTTCTTC. It codes for CASSPTSGGAKEQFF.

CDR3 in amino acids: CASSSQGTSGGLAKNIQYF. The CDR3 coding sequence is TGTGCCAGCAGCTCACAAGGGACTAGCGGGGGGTTAGCCAAAAACATTCAGTACTTC. The chain is built from TRBV7-2 and TRBJ2-4; 15 bases are a match to TRBD2. Germline V gives CDR1 SGHTA, CDR2 FQGNSA. This CDR3 is built from 19 residues. With 4 bases clipped from V and 0 bases from J, the junction kept 7 bases outside the gene matches.

Only a few counts were recorded for this clone. The chain recombines TRBV27 with TRBJ2-5; 8 bases agree with TRBD2. The CDR3 spans 15 residues. After removal of 7 bases from V and 3 bases from J, the junction contained 10 bases not matched to a gene. CDR1 and CDR2 from the germline V gene are MNHEY and SMNVEV (reference sequence). For the CDR3, the DNA is TGTGCCAGCAAGCCCTCAGACGGGGGGGAAGAGACCCAGTACTTC. Amino acids: CASKPSDGGEETQYF.

CDR3 bases: TGTGCCAGTAGACTTCGGGCAGGGGATGTCTATGGCTACACCTTC. Protein product: CASRLRAGDVYGYTF. This chain joins TRBV19 and TRBJ1-2; TRBD1 might be the D (6 bases). This CDR3 is 15 amino acids long. V gave up 6 bases and J gave up 4 bases, with 18 bases separating them. CDR1 and CDR2 from the germline V gene are LNHDA and SQIVND (reference sequence). The variable domain in full, completed from reference TRBV19 and TRBJ1-2, reads DGGITQSPKYLFRKEGQNVTLSCEQNLNHDAMYWYRQDPGQGLRLIYYSQIVNDFQKGDIAEGYSVSREKKESFPLTVTSAQKNPTAFYLCASRLRAGDVYGYTFGSGTRLTVV.

This chain uses TRBV9 with TRBJ2-5, with D possibly TRBD2 on 7 matching bases. The V gene's germline CDR1 is SGDLS and CDR2 YYNGEE. The CDR3 contains 14 residues. Between the trimmed V and J ends, which lost 3 bases and 6 bases, there was a span of 15 bases. CDR3 nucleotide sequence: TGTGCCAGCAGCGCGGGGGGCCGGTCGCAGACCCAGTACTTC. Translating it yields CASSAGGRSQTQYF.

The sample holds a few counts of this clone. The chain uses TRBV5-1 and TRBJ1-3; D ambiguous. Trimming removed 5 bases from V and 4 bases from J, with 13 bases in between. The CDR3 has 14 residues. CDR1 SGHRS and CDR2 YFSETQ come from the germline V gene. CDR3 bases: TGCGCCAGCAGGAGAGGGAATGACGGAAACACCATATATTTT. This encodes CASRRGNDGNTIYF.

This clone was seen a handful of times. The chain employs TRBV5-6 and TRBJ1-2; maybe TRBD1 (5 bases). CDR1 and CDR2 (germline): SGHDT, YYEEEE. This CDR3 spans 16 amino acids. V was cut by 4 bases and J by 4 bases, with 20 bases left in between. The CDR3 coding sequence is TGTGCCAGCAGCCCAGGGCGGGGAGGGGTGGTCTATGGCTACACCTTC. Translated, it gives CASSPGRGGVVYGYTF.

This clone turned up a few times. The chain is built from TRBV7-2 and TRBJ2-2; 7 bases are shared with TRBD1. After removal of 3 bases from V and 7 bases from J, the junction contained 5 bases not matched to a gene. The CDR3 loop spans 14 amino acids. Germline assignment: CDR1 SGHTA and CDR2 FQGNSA. Here the CDR3 DNA reads TGTGCCAGCAGCTTGGACAGGACAATCGGGGAGCTGTTTTTT. It specifies CASSLDRTIGELFF.

This clone appeared a few times. The chain has TRBV6-1 and TRBJ2-3, with D uncertain. This CDR3 is 15 amino acids long. V lost 3 bases, J lost 5 bases, and 15 bases lay in between. Per germline, CDR1 MNHNS and CDR2 SASEGT. CDR3 coding DNA: TGTGCCAGCAGTGAGGGTCAGGCCCCTGAAGATACGCAGTATTTT. Its translation is CASSEGQAPEDTQYF.

The chain joins TRBV11-2 to TRBJ2-7; possibly TRBD2 for D (5 bases). With 0 bases removed from V and 0 bases from J, the gap between germline ends came to 9 bases. The CDR3 covers 15 residues. Germline values: CDR1 SGHAT, CDR2 FQNNGV. The CDR3 sequence: CASSLDSALSYEQYF. CDR3 bases: TGTGCCAGCAGCTTAGATAGCGCCCTCTCCTACGAGCAGTACTTC. Full variable domain (outside the CDR3, taken from reference TRBV11-2 and TRBJ2-7): EAGVAQSPRYKIIEKRQSVAFWCNPISGHATLYWYQQILGQGPKLLIQFQNNGVVDDSQLPKDRFSAERLKGVDSTLKIQPAKLEDSAVYLCASSLDSALSYEQYFGPGTRLTVT.